Reported below is one TCR beta chain. The data belong to a study of blood T cell repertoires in COVID-19. The wider study: Some COVID-19 samples were acute and others convalescent; all came from the United States, Italy and Spain.

Methods used by the authors: Reference gene primer amplification in the assay estimated nucleated cell counts. Sequencing was performed with immunoSEQ multiplex PCR; in TCRdb, only in-frame clones are kept and a portion is missing. The V and J calls and clone size are taken from that table; D and trimming were inferred from the DNA. The sample records about 220,000 clones, 86% being singletons. Germline V CDR1 and CDR2: SGHRS, YFSETQ. Trimming took 1 base from V and 7 from J, leaving 11 bases between them. The CDR3 covers 14 residues. The chain joins TRBV5-1 to TRBJ2-2, with a tentative D call TRBD1 (6 bases). Sequenced input: peripheral blood. The TCR sequence derives from a man aged 30 to 45 who had recovered from COVID-19. As DNA, the CDR3 is TGCGCCAGCAGCTTGAGACAGGATGGCGGGGAGCTGTTTTTT. Protein: CASSLRQDGGELFF.